These 29 T cell receptor beta chains originate from one sample sequenced in a study of tumor-infiltrating lymphocytes in localized non-small cell lung cancer. Sequencing used immunoSEQ multiplex PCR; TCRdb keeps in-frame clones, though not all of them. The repertoire holds about 15,000 clones, with roughly 69% as singletons. Sequenced input: lung tumor tissue. The receptors originated from a human donor with non-small cell lung cancer.

The V and J genes are TRBV28 and TRBJ2-5; D perhaps matches TRBD1 (6 bases). The germline gives CDR1 MDHEN, CDR2 SYDVKM. V was trimmed by 4 bases and J by 1 base, leaving 22 bases between them. This CDR3 spans 18 amino acids. CDR3 loop: CASSYSPSDRLPQETQYF. The DNA of the CDR3 is TGTGCCAGCAGTTATAGCCCCTCCGACAGGCTCCCCCAAGAGACCCAGTACTTC.

The V and J genes are TRBV6-1 and TRBJ2-7, with unresolved D. In germline, CDR1 is MNHNS, CDR2 SASEGT. This CDR3 is 15 amino acids long. V was clipped by 2 bases and J by 0 bases, with 11 bases between them. This CDR3 reads CASSETPGSSYEQYF. Written as DNA, the CDR3 is TGTGCCAGCAGTGAAACCCCAGGCTCCTCCTACGAGCAGTACTTC.

V usage is TRBV7-2 and J usage is TRBJ2-7; TRBD1 is a possible D gene (5 bases). V was pared by 7 bases and J by 7 bases, with 14 bases between. Germline V lookup: CDR1 SGHTA, CDR2 FQGNSA. The CDR3 has 12 amino acids. DNA of the CDR3: TGTGCCAGCACTCAGGGCCTTGGGGAGCAGTACTTC. Translated: CASTQGLGEQYF. Drawing the rest from reference TRBV7-2 and TRBJ2-7, the complete variable domain is GAGVSQSPSNKVTEKGKDVELRCDPISGHTALYWYRQSLGQGLEFLIYFQGNSAPDKSGLPSDRFSAERTGGSVSTLTIQRTQQEDSAVYLCASTQGLGEQYFGPGTRLTVT.

The chain is built from TRBV6-1 and TRBJ2-6; no definite D call. The germline V gene encodes CDR1 MNHNS and CDR2 SASEGT. The CDR3 loop spans 17 amino acids. Trimming left V 3 bases short and J 2 bases short, with 14 bases between. This CDR3 is CASSERPDVAGANVLTF. The CDR3, as DNA: TGTGCCAGCAGTGAGAGACCCGACGTTGCTGGGGCCAACGTCCTGACTTTC.

The rearrangement joins TRBV5-1 to TRBJ2-7, with D possibly called TRBD1 or TRBD2 (6 bases each). This CDR3 is 15 amino acids long. The V gene lost 3 bases and the J gene lost 0 bases, with 13 bases spanning the gap. The germline V gene has CDR1 SGHRS and CDR2 YFSETQ. CDR3 bases: TGCGCCAGCAGCTGGGGGGCGGGGAGCTCCTACGAGCAGTACTTC. It specifies CASSWGAGSSYEQYF.

This clone is categorized as medium-sized. The chain employs TRBV6-5 and TRBJ2-7; TRBD2 is a possible D gene (5 bases). The V gene lost 0 bases and the J gene lost 3 bases, with 9 bases spanning the gap. Germline V gene data show CDR1 as MNHEY and CDR2 as SVGAGI. The CDR3 totals 14 residues. The CDR3 region has the DNA TGTGCCAGCAGTTACTCGACCGGGAACTACGAGCAGTACTTC. Translation gives CASSYSTGNYEQYF.

The chain has TRBV13 and TRBJ2-7; D ambiguous. CDR1 and CDR2 from the germline V gene are PRHDT and FYEKMQ (reference sequence). CDR3 length: 13 residues. V was cut by 5 bases and J by 2 bases, with 10 bases left in between. This CDR3 reads CASSVQAAYEQYF. The CDR3 DNA sequence: TGTGCCAGCAGCGTGCAGGCGGCCTACGAGCAGTACTTC.

This clone was counted a few times. The rearrangement uses TRBV7-2 and TRBJ2-2; D might be TRBD1 (5 bases). Trimming pared 4 bases from V and 0 bases from J, leaving 9 bases between. Germline V gene sequence: CDR1 SGHTA, CDR2 FQGNSA. This CDR3 is built from 15 residues. The CDR3 DNA follows: TGTGCCAGCAGCTACGACAGAACGAACACCGGGGAGCTGTTTTTT. Translation: CASSYDRTNTGELFF.

A single count supports this clone. The V and J genes are TRBV5-6 and TRBJ2-6, with 11 nucleotides matching TRBD2. The CDR3 extends over 17 amino acids. Germline V lookup: CDR1 SGHDT, CDR2 YYEEEE. V lost 1 base to trimming and J lost 0 bases; unmatched junction nucleotides: 0. This CDR3 is CASSLTSGSSGANVLTF. The CDR3 DNA follows: TGTGCCAGCAGCTTGACTAGCGGGAGCTCTGGGGCCAACGTCCTGACTTTC.

The V gene is TRBV7-9, the J gene TRBJ2-5; D is uncertain. Looked up from germline, CDR1 is SEHNR and CDR2 is FQNEAQ (reference sequence). The CDR3 totals 18 residues. The V end lost 2 bases, the J end lost 3 bases, and 22 bases lay between the germline ends. The CDR3 here is CASSLTYLPRDFKETQYF. The CDR3 bases are TGTGCCAGCAGCTTAACATACCTCCCCCGAGACTTTAAAGAGACCCAGTACTTC.

This sequence joins TRBV6-1 and TRBJ1-1; D is perhaps TRBD1 (6 bases). The V end lost 5 bases, the J end lost 8 bases, and 15 bases lay between the germline ends. CDR3 size: 13 residues. Germline V gene data show CDR1 as MNHNS and CDR2 as SASEGT. CDR3 sequence (DNA): TGTGCCAGCAGTAGAAGGGACACCTTCGAAGCTTTCTTT. Translating it yields CASSRRDTFEAFF.

This sequence joins TRBV6-1 and TRBJ2-7, with no clear D. The CDR3 contains 15 residues. Germline V gives CDR1 MNHNS, CDR2 SASEGT. The germline V and J ends were trimmed by 3 bases and 0 bases, with 12 bases remaining between them. CDR3 in amino acids: CASSDKQRLSYEQYF. The CDR3 DNA is TGTGCCAGCAGTGATAAACAGCGCCTCTCCTACGAGCAGTACTTC.

This chain uses TRBV30 with TRBJ1-3; 7 nucleotides line up with TRBD1. Per germline, CDR1 GTSNPN and CDR2 SVGIG (reference sequence). The length of the CDR3 is 15 residues. Trimming cost V 4 bases and J 4 bases; bases outside gene matches: 10. CDR3 in DNA: TGTGCCTGGAAAAGGGGGCGAATCCCCGGAAACACCATATATTTT. This codes for CAWKRGRIPGNTIYF. The variable domain in full, with the rest retrieved from reference TRBV30 and TRBJ1-3, is SQTIHQWPATLVQPVGSPLSLECTVEGTSNPNLYWYRQAAGRGLQLLFYSVGIGQISSEVPQNLSASRPQDRQFILSSKKLLLSDSGFYLCAWKRGRIPGNTIYFGEGSWLTVV.

The chain carries TRBV7-2 and TRBJ2-2; 10 bases match TRBD1. The CDR3 is 16 residues long. The germline gives CDR1 SGHTA, CDR2 FQGNSA. V lost 1 base, J lost 5 bases, and 4 bases stayed unmatched. The CDR3 coding sequence is TGTGCCAGCAGCTTAGTGGGGACAGGGGTTACCGGGGAGCTGTTTTTT. The encoded protein is CASSLVGTGVTGELFF. The full variable domain, completed using reference TRBV7-2 and TRBJ2-2, is GAGVSQSPSNKVTEKGKDVELRCDPISGHTALYWYRQSLGQGLEFLIYFQGNSAPDKSGLPSDRFSAERTGGSVSTLTIQRTQQEDSAVYLCASSLVGTGVTGELFFGEGSRLTVL.

This chain uses TRBV29-1 with TRBJ2-1; no definite D call. V was pared by 0 bases and J by 7 bases, with 10 bases between. The CDR3 consists of 13 residues. In germline, CDR1 is SQVTM, CDR2 ANQGSEA. The CDR3 DNA is TGCAGCGTTGAAGACCCCGTGGGGAATGAGCAGTTCTTC. Translating it yields CSVEDPVGNEQFF.

The chain is built from TRBV2 and TRBJ2-7, with 9 nucleotides matching TRBD1. V was clipped by 5 bases and J by 6 bases; unmatched bases: 8. The CDR3 length is 14 residues. CDR1 SNHLY and CDR2 FYNNEI come from the germline V gene. The CDR3 region is CASSSDRGDFEQYF. CDR3 bases: TGTGCCAGCAGTTCAGACAGGGGGGACTTCGAGCAGTACTTC. The whole variable domain, remainder taken from reference TRBV2 and TRBJ2-7, is EPEVTQTPSHQVTQMGQEVILRCVPISNHLYFYWYRQILGQKVEFLVSFYNNEISEKSEIFDDQFSVERPDGSNFTLKIRSTKLEDSAMYFCASSSDRGDFEQYFGPGTRLTVT.

The V and J genes are TRBV7-2 and TRBJ2-3, with 9 bases fitting TRBD2. Per the germline V gene, CDR1 is SGHTA and CDR2 is FQGNSA. The CDR3 has 17 amino acids. V was clipped by 5 bases and J by 3 bases; unmatched bases: 12. CDR3 loop: CASSPDGAGGYTDTQYF. The CDR3 DNA sequence: TGTGCCAGCAGCCCCGACGGAGCGGGAGGTTATACAGATACGCAGTATTTT.

As concerns this clone: One end of the junction fails to match germline, which may point to a read error. The J gene is TRBJ2-7, the V gene TRBV2; no definite D call. Germline CDR1 reads SNHLY; CDR2 reads FYNNEI. The CDR3 sequence is 15 residues long. The CDR3 protein is CASREGLAVSYEQYF. CDR3 coding DNA: TGTGCCAGCAGGGAAGGGCTGGCGGTCTCCTACGAGCAGTACTTC.

The count of this clone is one. The J gene is TRBJ2-2, the V gene TRBV5-1; D is uncertain. Germline-derived CDR1 and CDR2 are SGHRS and YFSETQ. There are 14 residues in the CDR3. V lost 0 bases, J lost 1 base, and 4 bases lay in between. The CDR3 nucleotides read TGCGCCAGCAGCTTGGAACAGAACACCGGGGAGCTGTTTTTT. It specifies CASSLEQNTGELFF.

The chain recombines TRBV28 with TRBJ2-5; 7 bases map to TRBD1. Germline V CDR1 and CDR2: MDHEN, SYDVKM. The trim removed 5 bases at V and 4 bases at J, leaving 10 bases unmatched. The CDR3 sequence is 15 residues long. The CDR3 DNA reads as TGTGCCAGCAGTGAGACAGGGACCAAAAGAGAGACCCAGTACTTC. Translation gives CASSETGTKRETQYF.

This clone was observed a few times. The rearrangement links TRBV9 to TRBJ1-2, with D possibly TRBD1 on 5 matching bases. V shed 4 bases and J shed 4 bases, with 17 bases lying between them. The length of the CDR3 is 15 residues. Germline loops: CDR1 SGDLS, CDR2 YYNGEE. The CDR3 coding sequence is TGTGCCAGCAGCATAGGGGAGGGGATGGGCTATGGCTACACCTTC. This translates into CASSIGEGMGYGYTF.

The genes are TRBV6-1 and TRBJ2-7; 10 nucleotides line up with TRBD2. There are 15 residues in the CDR3. The germline CDR1 and CDR2 sequences are MNHNS and SASEGT. With V trimmed by 6 bases and J by 2 bases, 7 bases remained unmatched. CDR3 nucleotides: TGTGCCAGCAGGAGAGGACTAGCGGCAACCTACGAGCAGTACTTC. This codes for CASRRGLAATYEQYF.

The J gene is TRBJ2-5, the V gene TRBV30, with TRBD2 matching over 8 bases. The J call may be mistaken, given a closer DNA end match to TRBJ2-7. The CDR3 loop spans 13 amino acids. Germline CDR1 GTSNPN, CDR2 SVGIG (reference sequence). CDR3 loop: CAWRALAGLEQYF. The CDR3 DNA is TGTGCCTGGAGGGCATTAGCGGGACTCGAGCAGTACTTC.

The rearrangement uses TRBV27 and TRBJ2-1, with 9 bases aligning to TRBD1. Germline assignment: CDR1 MNHEY and CDR2 SMNVEV (reference sequence). This CDR3 has 14 residues. The junction had 6 bases not matched to a gene; V was cut back by 6 bases and J by 6 bases. The CDR3 protein is CASREQGAGNEQFF. The CDR3 DNA reads TGTGCCAGCAGAGAACAGGGGGCGGGCAATGAGCAGTTCTTC.

The rearrangement joins TRBV18 to TRBJ2-1; perhaps TRBD1 as D (6 bases). Trimming took off 5 bases at V and 3 bases at J, with 8 bases between the two ends. The CDR3 loop spans 13 amino acids. Germline assignment: CDR1 KGHSH and CDR2 LQKENI. CDR3: CASSETGYNEQFF. The DNA for the CDR3 is TGTGCCAGCTCAGAGACAGGCTACAATGAGCAGTTCTTC.

The genes are TRBV11-2 and TRBJ2-7, with TRBD2 identical over 12 bases. Per germline, CDR1 SGHAT and CDR2 FQNNGV. Trimming took 1 base from V and 4 from J; bases not matched to a gene: 5. The CDR3 contains 16 residues. The CDR3 coding sequence is TGTGCCAGCAGCTTAGTGACTAGCGGGAGTCGATACGAGCAGTACTTC. It encodes CASSLVTSGSRYEQYF.

V and J are TRBV30 and TRBJ1-1, with 9 bases lining up with TRBD1. V lost 3 bases, J lost 5 bases, and 10 bases stayed unmatched. The CDR3 runs to 15 residues. Germline V gene sequence: CDR1 GTSNPN, CDR2 SVGIG (reference sequence). CDR3 loop: CAWSHGQGTGTEAFF. CDR3 coding DNA: TGTGCCTGGAGCCACGGACAGGGGACGGGGACTGAAGCTTTCTTT.

The rearrangement uses TRBV7-8 and TRBJ2-1; D is perhaps TRBD2 (6 bases). V gave up 5 bases and J gave up 5 bases, with 19 bases separating them. Germline loops: CDR1 SGHVS, CDR2 FQNEAQ. CDR3 length: 16 residues. As DNA, the CDR3 is TGTGCCAGCAGCACCCCCGGGACTTCGACCGACAATGAGCAGTTCTTC. As protein: CASSTPGTSTDNEQFF.

The chain couples TRBV2 to TRBJ2-3; D gene ambiguous. The germline V gene encodes CDR1 SNHLY and CDR2 FYNNEI. The CDR3 sequence is 14 residues long. V was shortened by 1 base and J by 1 base, with 6 bases between the two germline ends. The CDR3 DNA sequence: TGTGCCAGCAGTGAAGATTGGGGCACAGATACGCAGTATTTT. This translates into CASSEDWGTDTQYF. The entire variable domain, with the rest obtained from reference TRBV2 and TRBJ2-3, is as follows: EPEVTQTPSHQVTQMGQEVILRCVPISNHLYFYWYRQILGQKVEFLVSFYNNEISEKSEIFDDQFSVERPDGSNFTLKIRSTKLEDSAMYFCASSEDWGTDTQYFGPGTRLTVL.